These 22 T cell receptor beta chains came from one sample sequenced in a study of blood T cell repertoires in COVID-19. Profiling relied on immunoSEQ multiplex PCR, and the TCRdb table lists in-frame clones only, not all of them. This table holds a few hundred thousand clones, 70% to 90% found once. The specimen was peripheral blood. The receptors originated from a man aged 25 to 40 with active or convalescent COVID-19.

In nucleotides, the CDR3 is TGTGCCAGCAGCCAGGCGGACAGAAACTATGGCTACACCTTC. Translated, it gives CASSQADRNYGYTF. The V gene is TRBV3-1 (or the pseudogene TRBV3-2), the J gene TRBJ1-2; D is possibly TRBD1 (6 bases). The germline V gene encodes CDR1 LGHDT and CDR2 YNNKEL (reference sequence). There are 14 residues in the CDR3. V was clipped by 3 bases and J by 2 bases, with 10 bases between them.

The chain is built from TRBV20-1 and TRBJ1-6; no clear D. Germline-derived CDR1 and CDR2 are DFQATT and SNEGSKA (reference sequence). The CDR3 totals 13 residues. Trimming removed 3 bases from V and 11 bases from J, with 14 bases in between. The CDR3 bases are TGCAGTGCTAGTCCGTCCCCCGGGGCACCCCTCCACTTT. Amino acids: CSASPSPGAPLHF.

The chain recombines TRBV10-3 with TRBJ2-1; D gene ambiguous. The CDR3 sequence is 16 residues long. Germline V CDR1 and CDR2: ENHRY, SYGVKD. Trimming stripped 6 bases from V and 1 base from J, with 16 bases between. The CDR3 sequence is CAISIKNSRSYNEQFF. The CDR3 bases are TGTGCCATCAGCATTAAAAACAGCAGGTCCTACAATGAGCAGTTCTTC.

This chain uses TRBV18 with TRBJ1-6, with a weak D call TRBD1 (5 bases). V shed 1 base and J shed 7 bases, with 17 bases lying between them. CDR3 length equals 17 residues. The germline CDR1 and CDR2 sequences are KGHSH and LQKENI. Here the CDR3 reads CASSPRVGGAENSPLHF. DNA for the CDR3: TGTGCCAGCTCACCACGTGTGGGGGGAGCTGAAAATTCACCCCTCCACTTT. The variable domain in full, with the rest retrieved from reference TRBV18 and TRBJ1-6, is NAGVMQNPRHLVRRRGQEARLRCSPMKGHSHVYWYRQLPEEGLKFMVYLQKENIIDESGMPKERFSAEFPKEGPSILRIQQVVRGDSAAYFCASSPRVGGAENSPLHFGNGTRLTVT.

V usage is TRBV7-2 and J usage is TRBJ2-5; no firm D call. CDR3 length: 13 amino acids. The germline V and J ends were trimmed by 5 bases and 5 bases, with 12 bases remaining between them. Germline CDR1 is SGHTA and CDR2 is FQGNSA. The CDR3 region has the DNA TGTGCCAGCAGCCCAAGATTCCGGGAGACCCAGTACTTC. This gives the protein CASSPRFRETQYF.

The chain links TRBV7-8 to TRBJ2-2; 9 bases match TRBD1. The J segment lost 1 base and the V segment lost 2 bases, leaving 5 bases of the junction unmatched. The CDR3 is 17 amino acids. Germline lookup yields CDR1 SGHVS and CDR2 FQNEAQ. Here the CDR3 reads CASSLTRQGENTGELFF. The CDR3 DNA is TGTGCCAGCAGCTTAACGAGACAGGGGGAGAACACCGGGGAGCTGTTTTTT.

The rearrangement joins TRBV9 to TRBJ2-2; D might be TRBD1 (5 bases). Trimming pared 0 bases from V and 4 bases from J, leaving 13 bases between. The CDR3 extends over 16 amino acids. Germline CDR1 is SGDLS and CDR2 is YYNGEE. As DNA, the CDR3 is TGTGCCAGCAGCGTAGAGCCAGGGTCGAGCACCGGGGAGCTGTTTTTT. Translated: CASSVEPGSSTGELFF. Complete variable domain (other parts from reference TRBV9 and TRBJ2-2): DSGVTQTPKHLITATGQRVTLRCSPRSGDLSVYWYQQSLDQGLQFLIQYYNGEERAKGNILERFSAQQFPDLHSELNLSSLELGDSALYFCASSVEPGSSTGELFFGEGSRLTVL.

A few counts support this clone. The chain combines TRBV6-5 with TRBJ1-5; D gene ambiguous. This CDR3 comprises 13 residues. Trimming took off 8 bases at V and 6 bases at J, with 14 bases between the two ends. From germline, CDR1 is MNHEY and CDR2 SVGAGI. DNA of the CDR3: TGTGCCAGCTCCTCCAGTCTTACTCAGCCCCAGCATTTT. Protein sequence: CASSSSLTQPQHF.

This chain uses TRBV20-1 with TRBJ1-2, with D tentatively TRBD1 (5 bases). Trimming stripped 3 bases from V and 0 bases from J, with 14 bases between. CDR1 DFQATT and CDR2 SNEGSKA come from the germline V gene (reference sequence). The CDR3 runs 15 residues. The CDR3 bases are TGCAGTGCTAGTCGTTGGACAACCTCTAACTATGGCTACACCTTC. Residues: CSASRWTTSNYGYTF.

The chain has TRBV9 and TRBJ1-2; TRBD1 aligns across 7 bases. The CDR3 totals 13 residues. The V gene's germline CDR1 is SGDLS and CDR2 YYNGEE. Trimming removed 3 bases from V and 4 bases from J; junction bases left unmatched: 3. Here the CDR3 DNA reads TGTGCCAGCAGCGCGGGACAGATCTATGGCTACACCTTC. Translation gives CASSAGQIYGYTF. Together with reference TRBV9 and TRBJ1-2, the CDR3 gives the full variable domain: DSGVTQTPKHLITATGQRVTLRCSPRSGDLSVYWYQQSLDQGLQFLIQYYNGEERAKGNILERFSAQQFPDLHSELNLSSLELGDSALYFCASSAGQIYGYTFGSGTRLTVV.

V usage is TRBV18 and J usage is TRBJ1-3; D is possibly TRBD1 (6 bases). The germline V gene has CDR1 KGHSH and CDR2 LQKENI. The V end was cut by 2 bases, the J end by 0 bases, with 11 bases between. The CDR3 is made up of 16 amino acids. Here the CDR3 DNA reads TGTGCCAGCTCACCAGCGGGGGCGTACTCTGGAAACACCATATATTTT. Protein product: CASSPAGAYSGNTIYF. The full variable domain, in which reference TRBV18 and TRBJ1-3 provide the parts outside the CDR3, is NAGVMQNPRHLVRRRGQEARLRCSPMKGHSHVYWYRQLPEEGLKFMVYLQKENIIDESGMPKERFSAEFPKEGPSILRIQQVVRGDSAAYFCASSPAGAYSGNTIYFGEGSWLTVV.

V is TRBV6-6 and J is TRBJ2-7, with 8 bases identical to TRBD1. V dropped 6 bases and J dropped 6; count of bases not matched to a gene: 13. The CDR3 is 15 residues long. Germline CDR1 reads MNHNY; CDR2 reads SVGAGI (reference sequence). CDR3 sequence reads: CASRNRDRHSPEQYF. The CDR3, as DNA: TGTGCCAGCAGAAACCGGGACAGGCATTCACCCGAGCAGTACTTC.

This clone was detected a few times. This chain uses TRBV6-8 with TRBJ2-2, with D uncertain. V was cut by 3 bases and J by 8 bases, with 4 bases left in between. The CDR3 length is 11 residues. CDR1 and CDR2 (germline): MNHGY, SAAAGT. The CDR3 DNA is TGTGCCAGCAGTTATCCGGGGGAGCTGTTTTTT. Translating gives CASSYPGELFF.

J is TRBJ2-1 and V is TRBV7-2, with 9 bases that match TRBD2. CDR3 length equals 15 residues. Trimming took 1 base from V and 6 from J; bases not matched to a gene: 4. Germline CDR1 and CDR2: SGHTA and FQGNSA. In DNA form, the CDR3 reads TGTGCCAGCAGCTTAGATAGCGGGGGCTTCAATGAGCAGTTCTTC. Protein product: CASSLDSGGFNEQFF.

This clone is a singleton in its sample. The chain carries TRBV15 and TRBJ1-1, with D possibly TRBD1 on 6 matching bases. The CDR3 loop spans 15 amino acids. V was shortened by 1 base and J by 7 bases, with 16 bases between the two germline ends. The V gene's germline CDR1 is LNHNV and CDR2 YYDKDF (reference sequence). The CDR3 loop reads CATSRGPGTNNEAFF. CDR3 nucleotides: TGTGCCACCAGCAGAGGGCCTGGGACAAATAATGAAGCTTTCTTT.

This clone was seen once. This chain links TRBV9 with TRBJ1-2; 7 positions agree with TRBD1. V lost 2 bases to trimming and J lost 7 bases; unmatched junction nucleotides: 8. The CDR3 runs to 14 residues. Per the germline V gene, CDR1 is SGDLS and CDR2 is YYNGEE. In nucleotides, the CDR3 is TGTGCCAGCAGCGTCGGCGACAGGGTGGGTGGCTACACCTTC. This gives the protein CASSVGDRVGGYTF.

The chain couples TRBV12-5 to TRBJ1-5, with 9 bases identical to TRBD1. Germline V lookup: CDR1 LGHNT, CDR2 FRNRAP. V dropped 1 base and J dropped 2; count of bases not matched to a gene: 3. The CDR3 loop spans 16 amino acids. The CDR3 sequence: CASGLDTGGGNQPQHF. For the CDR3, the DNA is TGTGCTAGTGGTTTGGATACAGGGGGCGGCAATCAGCCCCAGCATTTT.

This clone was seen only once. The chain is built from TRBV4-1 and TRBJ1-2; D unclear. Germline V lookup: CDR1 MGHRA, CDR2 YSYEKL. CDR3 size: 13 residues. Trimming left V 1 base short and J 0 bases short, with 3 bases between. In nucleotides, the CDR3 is TGCGCCAGCAGCCAAGCCACTAACTATGGCTACACCTTC. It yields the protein CASSQATNYGYTF.

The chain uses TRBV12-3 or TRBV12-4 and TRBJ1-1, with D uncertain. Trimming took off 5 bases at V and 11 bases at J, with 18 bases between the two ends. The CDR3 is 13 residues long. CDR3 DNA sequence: TGTGCCAGCAGTCCCTATCGTCAGGCTTCGGCTTTCTTT. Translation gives CASSPYRQASAFF.

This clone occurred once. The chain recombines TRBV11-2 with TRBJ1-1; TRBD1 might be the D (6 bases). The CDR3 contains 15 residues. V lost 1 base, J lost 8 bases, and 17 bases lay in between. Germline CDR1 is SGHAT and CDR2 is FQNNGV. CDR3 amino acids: CASSLVSTGRREAFF. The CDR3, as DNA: TGTGCCAGCAGCTTAGTGTCGACAGGCCGCCGAGAAGCTTTCTTT.

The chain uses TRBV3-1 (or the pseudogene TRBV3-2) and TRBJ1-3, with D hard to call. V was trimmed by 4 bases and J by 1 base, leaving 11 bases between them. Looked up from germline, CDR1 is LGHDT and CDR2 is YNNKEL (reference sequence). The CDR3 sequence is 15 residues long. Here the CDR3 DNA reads TGTGCCAGCAGCCCCTCCGGCGGGTCTGGAAACACCATATATTTT. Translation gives CASSPSGGSGNTIYF.

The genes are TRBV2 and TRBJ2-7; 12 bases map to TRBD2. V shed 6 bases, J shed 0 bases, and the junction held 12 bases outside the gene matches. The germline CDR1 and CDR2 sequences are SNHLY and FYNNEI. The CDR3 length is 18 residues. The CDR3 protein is CASRGPTSGGLPSYEQYF. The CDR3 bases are TGTGCCAGCAGGGGACCGACTAGCGGGGGTCTTCCCTCCTACGAGCAGTACTTC.